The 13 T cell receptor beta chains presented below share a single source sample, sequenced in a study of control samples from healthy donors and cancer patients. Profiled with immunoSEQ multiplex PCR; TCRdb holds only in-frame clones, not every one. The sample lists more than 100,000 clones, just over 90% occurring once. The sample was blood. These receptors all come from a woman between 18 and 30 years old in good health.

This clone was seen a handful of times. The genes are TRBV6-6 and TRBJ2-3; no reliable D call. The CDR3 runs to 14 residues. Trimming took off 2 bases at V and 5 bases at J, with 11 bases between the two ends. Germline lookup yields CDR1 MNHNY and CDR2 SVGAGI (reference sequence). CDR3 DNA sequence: TGTGCCAGCAGTTACGTTCCCCGGGTAGATACGCAGTATTTT. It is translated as CASSYVPRVDTQYF.

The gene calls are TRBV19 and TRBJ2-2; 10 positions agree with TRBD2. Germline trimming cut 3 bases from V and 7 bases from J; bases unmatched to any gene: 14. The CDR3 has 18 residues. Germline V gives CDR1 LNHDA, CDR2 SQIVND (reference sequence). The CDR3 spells CASSMGLAGVLRIGELFF. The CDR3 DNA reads TGTGCCAGTAGTATGGGCCTAGCGGGAGTTCTCAGAATCGGGGAGCTGTTTTTT.

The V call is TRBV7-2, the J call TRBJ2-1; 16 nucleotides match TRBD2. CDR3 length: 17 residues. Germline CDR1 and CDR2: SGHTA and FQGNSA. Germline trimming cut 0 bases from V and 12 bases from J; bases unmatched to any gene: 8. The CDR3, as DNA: TGTGCCAGCAGCTTAGCCCCGGGACTAGCGGGAGGGAGAGGGCAGTTCTTC. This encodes CASSLAPGLAGGRGQFF.

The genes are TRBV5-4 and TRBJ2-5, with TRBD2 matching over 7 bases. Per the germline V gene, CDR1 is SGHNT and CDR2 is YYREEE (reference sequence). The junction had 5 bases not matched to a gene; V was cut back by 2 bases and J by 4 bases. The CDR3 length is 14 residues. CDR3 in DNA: TGTGCCAGCAGCTTACGGACTAGTCGAGAGACCCAGTACTTC. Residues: CASSLRTSRETQYF.

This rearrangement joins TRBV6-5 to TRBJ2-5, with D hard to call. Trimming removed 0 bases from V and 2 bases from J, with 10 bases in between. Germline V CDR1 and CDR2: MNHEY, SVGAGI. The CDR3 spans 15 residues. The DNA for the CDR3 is TGTGCCAGCAGTTACTCGAAACAGATGCAAGAGACCCAGTACTTC. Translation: CASSYSKQMQETQYF.

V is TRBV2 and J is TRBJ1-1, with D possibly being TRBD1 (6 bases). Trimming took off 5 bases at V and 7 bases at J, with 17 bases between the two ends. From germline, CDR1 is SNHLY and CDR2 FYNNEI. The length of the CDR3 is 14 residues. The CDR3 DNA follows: TGTGCCAGCAGTCGTCGACAGGCATCTCTTGAAGCTTTCTTT. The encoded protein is CASSRRQASLEAFF.

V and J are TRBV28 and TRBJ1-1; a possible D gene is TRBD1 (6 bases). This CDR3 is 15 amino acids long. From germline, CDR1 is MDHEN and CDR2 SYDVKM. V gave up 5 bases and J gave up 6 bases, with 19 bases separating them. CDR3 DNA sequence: TGTGCCAGCAGTCTCAGCAGGGGTGGGGCAGCTGAAGCTTTCTTT. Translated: CASSLSRGGAAEAFF.

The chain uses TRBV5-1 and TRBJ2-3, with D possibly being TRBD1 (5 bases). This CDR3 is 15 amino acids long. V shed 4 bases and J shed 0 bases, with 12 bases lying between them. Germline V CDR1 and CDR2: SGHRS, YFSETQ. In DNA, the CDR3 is TGCGCCAGCAGCGCCAGGGTGATTAGCACAGATACGCAGTATTTT. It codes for CASSARVISTDTQYF.

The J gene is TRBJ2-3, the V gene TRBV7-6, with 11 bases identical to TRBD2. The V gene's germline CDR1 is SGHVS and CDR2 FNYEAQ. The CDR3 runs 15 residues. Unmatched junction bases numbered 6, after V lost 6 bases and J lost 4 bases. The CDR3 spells CASSRTSGRPDTQYF. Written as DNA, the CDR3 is TGTGCCAGCAGTCGTACTAGCGGGAGACCAGATACGCAGTATTTT.

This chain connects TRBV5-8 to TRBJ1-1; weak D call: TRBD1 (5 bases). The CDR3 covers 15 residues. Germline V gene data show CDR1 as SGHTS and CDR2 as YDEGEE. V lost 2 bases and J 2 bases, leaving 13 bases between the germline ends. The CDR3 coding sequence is TGTGCCAGCAGCTTACAGGTCAATCTAAACACTGAAGCTTTCTTT. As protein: CASSLQVNLNTEAFF. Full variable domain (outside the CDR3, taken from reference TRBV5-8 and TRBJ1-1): EAGVTQSPTHLIKTRGQQATLRCSPISGHTSVYWYQQALGLGLQFLLWYDEGEERNRGNFPPRFSGRQFPNYSSELNVNALELEDSALYLCASSLQVNLNTEAFFGQGTRLTVV.

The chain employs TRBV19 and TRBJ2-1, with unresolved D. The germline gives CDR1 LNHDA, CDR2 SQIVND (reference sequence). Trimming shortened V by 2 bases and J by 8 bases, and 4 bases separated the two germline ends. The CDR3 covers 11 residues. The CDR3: CASSIRDEQFF. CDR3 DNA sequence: TGTGCCAGTAGTATAAGAGATGAGCAGTTCTTC.

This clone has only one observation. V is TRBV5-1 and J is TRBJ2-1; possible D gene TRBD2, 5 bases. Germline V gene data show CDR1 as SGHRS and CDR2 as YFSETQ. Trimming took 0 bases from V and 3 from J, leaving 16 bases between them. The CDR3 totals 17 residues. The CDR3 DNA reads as TGCGCCAGCAGCTTGGCCCCCCCCGGAGGACTCTACAATGAGCAGTTCTTC. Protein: CASSLAPPGGLYNEQFF.

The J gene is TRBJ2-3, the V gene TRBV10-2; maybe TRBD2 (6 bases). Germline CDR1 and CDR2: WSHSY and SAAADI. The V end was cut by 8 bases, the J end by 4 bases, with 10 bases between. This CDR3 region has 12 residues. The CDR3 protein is CASGSGADTQYF. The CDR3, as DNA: TGCGCCAGCGGTTCGGGGGCAGATACGCAGTATTTT.